This T cell receptor beta chain is from a study of blood T cell repertoires in COVID-19. For the study at large: Samples of COVID-19 (acute and convalescent) were obtained from the United States, Italy and Spain. In each case, the material was cDNA or gDNA derived from T cells, B-cell-depleted T cells, or PBMCs.

Methods used by the authors: Reference gene primer amplification in the assay estimated nucleated cell counts. The assay was immunoSEQ multiplex PCR, and TCRdb's table has in-frame clones only and misses some. That table gives V, J and clone size, and the DNA gave D and trimming. The table has about 160,000 clones, 84% seen once. This clone was counted a single time. Trimming took off 7 bases at V and 0 bases at J, with 10 bases between the two ends. Germline CDR1 and CDR2: LNHDA and SQIVND (reference sequence). This CDR3 is 14 amino acids long. The sequencing input was peripheral blood. The source is a man aged 35 to 55 who had recovered from COVID-19. The rearrangement joins TRBV19 to TRBJ1-5; D uncertain. Here the CDR3 DNA reads TGTGCCAGTACCCCAGGTTATAGCAATCAGCCCCAGCATTTT. Amino acids: CASTPGYSNQPQHF.